This T cell receptor beta chain was profiled in a study of vaccination and CD4 T cells after COVID-19. Study-level background: Post-COVID samples were collected a median roughly 100 days following diagnosis, spanning 35 to 161.

This CDR3 contains 18 residues. The ends were cut back, 0 bases at V and 2 bases at J, with 20 bases in the middle. CDR1 and CDR2 (germline): DFQATT, SNEGSKA (reference sequence). Using its own MiXCR run on the PCR reads, TCRdb lists one record per CDR3 protein. Of approximately 40,000 distinct CDR3 sequences listed, around 39% are singletons. The time point denotes: late sampling 161 to 241 days after vaccination in three convalescent patients. This clonotype has a handful of counts. Sequenced material: CD4+ T cells from blood, taken about 7 months after SARS-CoV-2 vaccination. The chain joins TRBV20-1 to TRBJ1-5; weak D call: TRBD1 (5 bases). The receptor was derived from a human donor who had recovered from COVID-19. The CDR3 DNA sequence: TGCAGTGCTAGAGATCCATGGGACGGAGGGAGGGGCAATCAGCCCCAGCATTTT. It yields the protein CSARDPWDGGRGNQPQHF.